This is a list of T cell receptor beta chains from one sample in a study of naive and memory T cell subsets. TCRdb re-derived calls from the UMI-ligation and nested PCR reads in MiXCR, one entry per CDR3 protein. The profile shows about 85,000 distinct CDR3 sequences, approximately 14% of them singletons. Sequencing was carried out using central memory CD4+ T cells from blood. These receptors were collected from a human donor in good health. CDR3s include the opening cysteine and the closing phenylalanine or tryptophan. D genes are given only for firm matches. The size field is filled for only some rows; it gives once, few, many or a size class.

cdr3_aa: CASSFRVVGGRGETQYF
clone_size: NA
d_call: NA
j_call: TRBJ2-5
v_call: TRBV28

cdr3_aa: CATRTGEVDSGELFF
clone_size: few
d_call: NA
j_call: TRBJ2-2
v_call: TRBV24-1

cdr3_aa: CASSPGLAGGANEQFF
clone_size: many
d_call: TRBD2
j_call: TRBJ2-1
v_call: TRBV4-2

cdr3_aa: CASTPEGGANYGYTF
clone_size: many
d_call: NA
j_call: TRBJ1-2
v_call: TRBV19

cdr3_aa: CASISMRSYNEQFF
clone_size: few
d_call: NA
j_call: TRBJ2-1
v_call: TRBV2

cdr3_aa: CASATGTGGANVLTF
clone_size: many
d_call: NA
j_call: TRBJ2-6
v_call: TRBV4-1

cdr3_aa: CAWSKTGDTEAFF
clone_size: many
d_call: TRBD1
j_call: TRBJ1-1
v_call: TRBV30

cdr3_aa: CASSLTQLGQGAGYTIYF
clone_size: few
d_call: TRBD1
j_call: TRBJ1-3
v_call: TRBV4-1

cdr3_aa: CASSQEALLSYEQYF
clone_size: NA
d_call: NA
j_call: TRBJ2-7
v_call: TRBV4-3

cdr3_aa: CAISSEQGGEQYF
clone_size: NA
d_call: NA
j_call: TRBJ2-7
v_call: TRBV10-3

cdr3_aa: CASSRGGYTEAFF
clone_size: NA
d_call: NA
j_call: TRBJ1-1
v_call: TRBV6-1

cdr3_aa: CSVAPGNTEAFF
clone_size: few
d_call: NA
j_call: TRBJ1-1
v_call: TRBV29-1

cdr3_aa: CSARDLVRETQYF
clone_size: NA
d_call: NA
j_call: TRBJ2-5
v_call: TRBV20-1

cdr3_aa: CSVEDSLAGMYNEQFF
clone_size: few
d_call: TRBD2
j_call: TRBJ2-1
v_call: TRBV29-1

cdr3_aa: CSPRDKRKETQYF
clone_size: few
d_call: NA
j_call: TRBJ2-5
v_call: TRBV20-1

cdr3_aa: CASSLAAGGGSYNEQFF
clone_size: few
d_call: TRBD2
j_call: TRBJ2-1
v_call: TRBV5-1

cdr3_aa: CASSRLSLGREQYF
clone_size: few
d_call: NA
j_call: TRBJ2-7
v_call: TRBV28